These 2 T cell receptor beta chains share one sample of origin, sequenced in a study of blood T cell repertoires in COVID-19. Clones were sequenced by immunoSEQ multiplex PCR, and TCRdb holds only the in-frame ones, with some missing. The table shows tens of thousands of clones, with about 88% occurring only once. Material: peripheral blood. The receptor set was obtained from a human donor in a cohort sampled during active COVID-19.

The V gene is TRBV19, the J gene TRBJ2-5; TRBD2 matches at 7 bases. CDR1 is LNHDA and CDR2 is SQIVND in the germline V gene (reference sequence). V was clipped by 4 bases and J by 1 base; unmatched bases: 9. There are 16 residues in the CDR3. The CDR3 region is CASSRSGTILQETQYF. CDR3 sequence (DNA): TGTGCCAGTAGTAGGTCCGGGACTATCCTCCAAGAGACCCAGTACTTC.

The chain has TRBV4-3 and TRBJ2-3, with 9 bases matching TRBD2. The CDR3 length is 16 residues. CDR1 is LGHNA and CDR2 is YSLEER in the germline V gene. The V and J ends lost 3 bases and 0 bases, in that order; junction bases with no gene match: 4. The CDR3 bases are TGCGCCAGCAGCCAGATCCTAGCGGGGAGCACAGATACGCAGTATTTT. It yields the protein CASSQILAGSTDTQYF.